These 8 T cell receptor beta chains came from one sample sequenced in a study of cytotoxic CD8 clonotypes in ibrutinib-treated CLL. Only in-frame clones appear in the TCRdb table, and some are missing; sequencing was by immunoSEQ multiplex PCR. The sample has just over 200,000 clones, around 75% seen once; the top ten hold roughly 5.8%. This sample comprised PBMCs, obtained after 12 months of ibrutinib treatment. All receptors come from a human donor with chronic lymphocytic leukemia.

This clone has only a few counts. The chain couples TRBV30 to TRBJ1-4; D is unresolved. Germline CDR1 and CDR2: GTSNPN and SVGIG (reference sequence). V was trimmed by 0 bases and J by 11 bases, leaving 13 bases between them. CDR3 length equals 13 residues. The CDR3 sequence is CAWSVQTGGKLFF. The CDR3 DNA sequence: TGTGCCTGGAGTGTACAAACGGGTGGCAAACTGTTTTTT.

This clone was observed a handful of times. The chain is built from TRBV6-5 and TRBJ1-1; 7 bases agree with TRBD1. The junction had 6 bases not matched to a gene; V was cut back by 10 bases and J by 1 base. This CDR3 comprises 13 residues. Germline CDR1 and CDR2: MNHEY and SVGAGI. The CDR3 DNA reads TGTGCCATTAGGGGGCTCGGGAACACTGAAGCTTTCTTT. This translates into CAIRGLGNTEAFF.

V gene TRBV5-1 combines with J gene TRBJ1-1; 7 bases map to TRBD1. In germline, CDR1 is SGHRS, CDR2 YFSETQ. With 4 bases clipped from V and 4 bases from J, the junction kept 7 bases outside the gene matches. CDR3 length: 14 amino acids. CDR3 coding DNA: TGCGCCAGCAGCCAGCAGACAGGGTCCACTGAAGCTTTCTTT. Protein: CASSQQTGSTEAFF.

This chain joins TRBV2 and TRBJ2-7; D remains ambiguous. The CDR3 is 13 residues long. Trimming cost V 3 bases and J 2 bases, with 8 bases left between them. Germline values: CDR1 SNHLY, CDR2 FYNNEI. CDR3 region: CASSENGPYEQYF. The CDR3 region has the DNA TGTGCCAGCAGTGAGAACGGGCCCTACGAGCAGTACTTC.

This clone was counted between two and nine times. The CDR3 reads CASSFIRVDGYTF. CDR3 nucleotide sequence: TGTGCCAGTAGCTTTATCAGGGTTGATGGCTACACCTTC. This chain uses TRBV19 with TRBJ1-2; D perhaps matches TRBD1 (5 bases). In germline, CDR1 is LNHDA, CDR2 SQIVND (reference sequence). The CDR3 extends over 13 amino acids. Trimming stripped 6 bases from V and 6 bases from J, with 14 bases between. Variable domain in full (rest from reference TRBV19 and TRBJ1-2): DGGITQSPKYLFRKEGQNVTLSCEQNLNHDAMYWYRQDPGQGLRLIYYSQIVNDFQKGDIAEGYSVSREKKESFPLTVTSAQKNPTAFYLCASSFIRVDGYTFGSGTRLTVV.

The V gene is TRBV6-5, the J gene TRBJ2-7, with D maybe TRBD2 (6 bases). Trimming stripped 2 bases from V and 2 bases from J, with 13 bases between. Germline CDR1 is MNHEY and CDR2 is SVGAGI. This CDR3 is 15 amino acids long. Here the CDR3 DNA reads TGTGCCAGCAGTTACCGGGACTCAGACACCTACGAGCAGTACTTC. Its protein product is CASSYRDSDTYEQYF.

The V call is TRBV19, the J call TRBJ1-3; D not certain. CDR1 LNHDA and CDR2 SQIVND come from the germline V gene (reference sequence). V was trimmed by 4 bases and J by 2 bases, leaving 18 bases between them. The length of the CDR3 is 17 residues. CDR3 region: CASSSTSRKVTGNTIYF. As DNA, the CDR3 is TGTGCCAGTAGTAGTACAAGTAGAAAAGTAACTGGAAACACCATATATTTT.

The CDR3 DNA reads as TGTGCCAGCAGCTCCGTAGTCAACGTCCTGACTTTC. Translation: CASSSVVNVLTF. J is TRBJ2-6 and V is TRBV11-2; D ambiguous. V shed 4 bases and J shed 9 bases, with 7 bases lying between them. The germline V gene has CDR1 SGHAT and CDR2 FQNNGV. This CDR3 region has 12 residues.